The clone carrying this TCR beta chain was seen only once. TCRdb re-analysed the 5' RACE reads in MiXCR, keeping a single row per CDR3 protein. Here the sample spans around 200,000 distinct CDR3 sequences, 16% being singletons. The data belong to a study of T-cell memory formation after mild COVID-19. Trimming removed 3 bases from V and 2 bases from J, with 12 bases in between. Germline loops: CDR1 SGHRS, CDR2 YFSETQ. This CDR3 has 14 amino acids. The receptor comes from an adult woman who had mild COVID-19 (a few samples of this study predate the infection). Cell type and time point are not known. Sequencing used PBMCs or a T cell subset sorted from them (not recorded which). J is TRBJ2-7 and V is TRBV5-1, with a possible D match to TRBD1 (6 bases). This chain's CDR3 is CASSSQGWPYEQYF. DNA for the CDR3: TGCGCCAGCAGCTCGCAGGGGTGGCCCTACGAGCAGTACTTC.